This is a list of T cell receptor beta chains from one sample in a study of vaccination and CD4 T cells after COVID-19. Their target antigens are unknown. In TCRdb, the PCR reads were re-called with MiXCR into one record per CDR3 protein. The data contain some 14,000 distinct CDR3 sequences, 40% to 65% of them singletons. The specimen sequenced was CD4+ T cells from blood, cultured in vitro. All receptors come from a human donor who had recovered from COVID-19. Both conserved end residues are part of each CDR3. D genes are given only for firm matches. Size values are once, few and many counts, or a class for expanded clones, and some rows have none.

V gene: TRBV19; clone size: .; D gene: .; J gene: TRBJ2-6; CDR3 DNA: TGTGCCAGTAAGGAACCTGGGGCCAACGTCCTGACTTTC; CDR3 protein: CASKEPGANVLTF
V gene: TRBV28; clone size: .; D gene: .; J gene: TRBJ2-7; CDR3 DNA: TGTGCCAGCAGCCGGGACACACTTTACGAGCAGTACTTC; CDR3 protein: CASSRDTLYEQYF
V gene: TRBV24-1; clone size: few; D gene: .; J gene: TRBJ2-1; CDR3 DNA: TGTGCCACCAGTGATCCCCGTATTTATAATGAGCAGTTCTTC; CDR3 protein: CATSDPRIYNEQFF
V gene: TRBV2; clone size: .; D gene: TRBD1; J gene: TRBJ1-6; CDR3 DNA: TGTGCCAGCAGCGAAGAGGGACAGGTGGGCGGTTCACCCCTCCACTTT; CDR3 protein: CASSEEGQVGGSPLHF
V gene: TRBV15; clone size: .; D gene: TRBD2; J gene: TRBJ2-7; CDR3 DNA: TGTGCCACCAGCCCCGAGCGGGAGCCCCCCTACGAGCAGTACTTC; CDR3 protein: CATSPEREPPYEQYF
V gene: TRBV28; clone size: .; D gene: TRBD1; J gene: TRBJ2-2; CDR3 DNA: TGTGCCAGCAGTTCCCGAGGATGGGACAGGGGCGCCGGGGAGCTGTTTTTT; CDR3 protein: CASSSRGWDRGAGELFF
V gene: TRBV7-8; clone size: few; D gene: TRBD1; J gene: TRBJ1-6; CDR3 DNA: TGTGCCAGCAGCGAACGCCGGGACAGCCAGAATTCACCCCTCCACTTT; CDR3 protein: CASSERRDSQNSPLHF
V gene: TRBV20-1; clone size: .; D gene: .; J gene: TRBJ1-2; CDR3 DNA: TGCAGTGCTAGTGTGGCTAACTATGGCTACACCTTC; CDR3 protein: CSASVANYGYTF
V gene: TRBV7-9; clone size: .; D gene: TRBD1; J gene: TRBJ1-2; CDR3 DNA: TGTGCCAGCAGCTTAGGACAGGGCTCTAACTATGGCTACACCTTC; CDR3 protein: CASSLGQGSNYGYTF
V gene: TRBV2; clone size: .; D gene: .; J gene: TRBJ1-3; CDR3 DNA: TGTGCCAGCAGTTTGGACGGGGACTCTGGAAACACCATATATTTT; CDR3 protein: CASSLDGDSGNTIYF
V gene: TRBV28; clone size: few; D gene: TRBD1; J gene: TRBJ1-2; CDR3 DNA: TGTGCCAGCAGTTTGGTAGAGGGACAGAACTATGGCTACACCTTC; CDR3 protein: CASSLVEGQNYGYTF
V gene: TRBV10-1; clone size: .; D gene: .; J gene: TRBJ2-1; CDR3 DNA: TGCGCCAGCATAAGCTCCTACAATGAGCAGTTCTTC; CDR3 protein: CASISSYNEQFF
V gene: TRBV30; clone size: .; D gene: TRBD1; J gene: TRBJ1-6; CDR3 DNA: TGTGCCTGGAGCAGGGGGGGCCGCTCCTATAATTCACCCCTCCACTTT; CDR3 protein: CAWSRGGRSYNSPLHF
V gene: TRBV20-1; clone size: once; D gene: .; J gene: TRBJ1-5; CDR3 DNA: TGCAGTGCTAGAGAATGGGGCAGGAGTATCGATCAGCCCCAGCATTTT; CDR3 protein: CSAREWGRSIDQPQHF
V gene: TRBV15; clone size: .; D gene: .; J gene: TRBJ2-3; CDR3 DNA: TGTGCCACCAGGGAGGGCCGGGGCCGGACAGATACGCAGTATTTT; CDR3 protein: CATREGRGRTDTQYF
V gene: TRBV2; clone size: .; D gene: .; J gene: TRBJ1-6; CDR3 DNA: TGTGCCAGCAGTCTCGAGACGACGAGGGTCCACTTT; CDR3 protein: CASSLETTRVHF
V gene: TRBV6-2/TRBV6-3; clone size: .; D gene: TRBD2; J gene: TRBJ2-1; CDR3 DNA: TGTGCCAGCAGTCAGACTAGCGGCCCATACAATGAGCAGTTCTTC; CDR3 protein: CASSQTSGPYNEQFF
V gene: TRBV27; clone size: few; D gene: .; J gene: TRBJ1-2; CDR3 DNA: TGTGCCAGCAGTGTTAACAGGAGAGGCTATGGCTACACCTTC; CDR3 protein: CASSVNRRGYGYTF
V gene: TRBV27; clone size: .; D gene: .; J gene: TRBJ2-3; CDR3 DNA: TGTGCCAGCAGTTTGCGCCGAGGGGTAGCCGATACGCAGTATTTT; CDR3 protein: CASSLRRGVADTQYF
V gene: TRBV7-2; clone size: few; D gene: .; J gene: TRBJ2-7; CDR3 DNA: TGTGCCAGCAGCTCCGGACAGAGAGCCTACGAGCAGTACTTC; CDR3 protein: CASSSGQRAYEQYF
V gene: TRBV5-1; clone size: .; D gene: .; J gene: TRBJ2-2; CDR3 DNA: TGCGCCAGCAGCTTGGACTCAATCGGGAACACCGGGGAGCTGTTTTTT; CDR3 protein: CASSLDSIGNTGELFF
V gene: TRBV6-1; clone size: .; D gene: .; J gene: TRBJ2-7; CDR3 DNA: TGTGCCAGCAGAGCCATTGGCCCCTACGAGCAGTACTTC; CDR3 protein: CASRAIGPYEQYF
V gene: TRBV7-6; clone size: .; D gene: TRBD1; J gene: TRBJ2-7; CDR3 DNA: TGTGCCAGCAGCCGGACAGGGGTCTCCTACGAGCAGTACTTC; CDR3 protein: CASSRTGVSYEQYF
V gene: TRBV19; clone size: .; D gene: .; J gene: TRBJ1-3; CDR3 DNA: TGTGCCAGTAGTCGGGGCAGAAACACCATATATTTT; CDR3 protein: CASSRGRNTIYF
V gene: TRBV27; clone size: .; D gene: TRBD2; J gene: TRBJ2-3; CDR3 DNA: TGTGCCAGCAGTTTTCAGCGGGACCACACAGATACGCAGTATTTT; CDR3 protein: CASSFQRDHTDTQYF
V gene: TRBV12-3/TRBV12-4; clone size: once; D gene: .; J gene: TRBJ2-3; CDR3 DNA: TGTGCCAGCAGTCCTGACTACTCCACAGATACGCAGTATTTT; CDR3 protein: CASSPDYSTDTQYF
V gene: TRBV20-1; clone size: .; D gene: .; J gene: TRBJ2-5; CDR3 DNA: TGCAGTGCCCCTGGACAGGGGCGGCACGCGGGAGGGTTGAGGGGAGAGACCCAGTACTTC; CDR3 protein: CSAPGQGRHAGGLRGETQYF
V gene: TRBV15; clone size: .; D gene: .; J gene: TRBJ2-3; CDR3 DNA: TGTGCCACCAGCGGTCAAACCGGGAAATACGGAGATACGCAGTATTTT; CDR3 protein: CATSGQTGKYGDTQYF
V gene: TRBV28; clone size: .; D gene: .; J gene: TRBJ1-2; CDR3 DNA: TGTGCCAGCACCCAATTTTCCGGGGACAACCTATATGGCTACACCTTC; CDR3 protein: CASTQFSGDNLYGYTF
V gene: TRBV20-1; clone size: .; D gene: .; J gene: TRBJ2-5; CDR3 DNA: TGCAGTGCTAGACAGGGATTCCAAGAGACCCAGTACTTC; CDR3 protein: CSARQGFQETQYF
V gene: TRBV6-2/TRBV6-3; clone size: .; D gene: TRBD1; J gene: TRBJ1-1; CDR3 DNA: TGTGCCAGCAGTTCCGGACAGGGGATGGGGAACACTGAAGCTTTCTTT; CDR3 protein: CASSSGQGMGNTEAFF
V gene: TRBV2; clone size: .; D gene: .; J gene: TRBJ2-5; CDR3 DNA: TGTGCCAGCAGTGAAATAGGAGAGACCCAGTACTTC; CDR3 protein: CASSEIGETQYF
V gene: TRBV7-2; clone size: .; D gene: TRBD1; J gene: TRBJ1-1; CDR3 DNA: TGTGCCAGCAGGGTACGACAGGGTCCTGAAGCTTTCTTT; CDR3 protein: CASRVRQGPEAFF
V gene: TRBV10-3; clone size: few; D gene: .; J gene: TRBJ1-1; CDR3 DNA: TGTGCCATCAGGGGTCAGGACAGCTATGAAGCTTTCTTT; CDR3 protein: CAIRGQDSYEAFF
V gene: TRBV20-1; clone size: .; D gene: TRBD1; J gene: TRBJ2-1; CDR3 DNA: TGCAGTGCTCTGGACAGGGCCCACTACAATGAGCAGTTCTTC; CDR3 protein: CSALDRAHYNEQFF
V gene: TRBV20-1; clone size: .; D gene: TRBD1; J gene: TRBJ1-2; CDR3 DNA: TGCAGTGCGCCCGGTCGGGGACAGGGTCATTATGGCTACACCTTC; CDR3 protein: CSAPGRGQGHYGYTF
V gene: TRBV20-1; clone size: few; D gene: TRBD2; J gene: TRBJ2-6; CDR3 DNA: TGCAGTGCTAGAGATCTAGCGGGAGGAACTGGGGCCAACGTCCTGACTTTC; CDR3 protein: CSARDLAGGTGANVLTF
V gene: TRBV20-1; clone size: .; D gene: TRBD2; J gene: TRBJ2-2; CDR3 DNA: TGCAGTGCTAGTCCAACTAGCGGGAGGGGTACCGGGGAGCTGTTTTTT; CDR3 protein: CSASPTSGRGTGELFF
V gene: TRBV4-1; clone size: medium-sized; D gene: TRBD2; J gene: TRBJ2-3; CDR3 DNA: TGCGCCAGCAGCCAAAGACTAGCGGGAGACACAGATACGCAGTATTTT; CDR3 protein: CASSQRLAGDTDTQYF